Following are 30 T cell receptor beta chains from one sample sequenced in a study of cytomegalovirus exposure and HLA in healthy donors. With 60 Vbeta and 13 Jbeta primers, the PCR was carried out. Produced via immunoSEQ multiplex PCR; TCRdb's table is partial and in-frame only. The sample records 150,000 to 200,000 clones, about 83% being singletons. Sequencing was carried out using PBMCs. The receptor set was obtained from a woman between 25 and 40 years old in good health and CMV-seropositive.

The chain employs TRBV6-1 and TRBJ1-2, with a tentative D call TRBD1 (5 bases). The length of the CDR3 is 12 residues. V dropped 5 bases and J dropped 7 bases, with 11 bases sitting between them. Germline values: CDR1 MNHNS, CDR2 SASEGT. CDR3 in amino acids: CASSIGGGGYTF. In DNA, the CDR3 is TGTGCCAGCAGTATCGGGGGAGGTGGCTACACCTTC.

V is TRBV19 and J is TRBJ1-1, with D unresolved. Per the germline V gene, CDR1 is LNHDA and CDR2 is SQIVND (reference sequence). This CDR3 has 10 amino acids. Trimming removed 8 bases from V and 4 bases from J, with 5 bases in between. Written as DNA, the CDR3 is TGTGCCAGTCGGAGCACTGAAGCTTTCTTT. It specifies CASRSTEAFF.

The genes are TRBV28 and TRBJ1-4; the D is unclear. The CDR3 is 11 residues long. CDR1 and CDR2 from the germline V gene are MDHEN and SYDVKM. With 7 bases removed from V and 5 bases from J, the gap between germline ends came to 5 bases. The CDR3 loop is CASTRNEKLFF. The CDR3 DNA reads as TGTGCCAGCACGAGAAATGAAAAACTGTTTTTT.

This clone has only a few counts. The chain uses TRBV5-4 and TRBJ1-1; 8 bases align to TRBD1. J was trimmed by 10 bases and V by 0 bases; bases with no gene match: 17. CDR3 size: 17 residues. The germline gives CDR1 SGHNT, CDR2 YYREEE (reference sequence). The CDR3 here is CASSLGQGRTGPVGAFF. The CDR3 nucleotides read TGTGCCAGCAGCTTGGGACAGGGGAGGACGGGGCCGGTCGGAGCTTTCTTT. Based on the CDR3 plus reference TRBV5-4 and TRBJ1-1, the full variable domain is ETGVTQSPTHLIKTRGQQVTLRCSSQSGHNTVSWYQQALGQGPQFIFQYYREEENGRGNFPPRFSGLQFPNYSSELNVNALELDDSALYLCASSLGQGRTGPVGAFFGQGTRLTVV.

CDR3 sequence (DNA): TGTGCCAGCAGCTGGACAGACGAAGGGACCCAGTACTTC. As protein: CASSWTDEGTQYF. The chain joins TRBV5-6 to TRBJ2-5; tentatively, D is TRBD1 (6 bases). Germline lookup yields CDR1 SGHDT and CDR2 YYEEEE. V was trimmed by 3 bases and J by 7 bases, leaving 13 bases between them. The CDR3 runs to 13 residues.

The chain has TRBV7-6 and TRBJ2-2, with a possible D match to TRBD1 (5 bases). The CDR3 extends over 14 amino acids. Trimming pared 1 base from V and 3 bases from J, leaving 6 bases between. CDR1 and CDR2 from the germline V gene are SGHVS and FNYEAQ. For the CDR3, the DNA is TGTGCCAGCAGCTTAGAAGGGGACACCGGGGAGCTGTTTTTT. This sequence encodes CASSLEGDTGELFF.

The V gene is TRBV2, the J gene TRBJ1-5; D is unclear. Trimming removed 11 bases at V and 0 bases at J, with 20 bases between. CDR3 length: 16 residues. Germline CDR1 reads SNHLY; CDR2 reads FYNNEI. Here the CDR3 reads CAFPSGSSYSNQPQHF. The CDR3 DNA reads TGTGCCTTCCCCTCGGGGAGTTCTTATAGCAATCAGCCCCAGCATTTT.

This clone has more than one count but fewer than ten. V and J are TRBV5-6 and TRBJ1-6, with a possible D match to TRBD1 (6 bases). Trimming shortened V by 1 base and J by 9 bases, and 14 bases separated the two germline ends. Germline CDR1 SGHDT, CDR2 YYEEEE. CDR3 length: 15 residues. The CDR3 sequence: CASSLRPGEASPLHF. CDR3 DNA sequence: TGTGCCAGCAGCTTGCGGCCAGGGGAAGCTTCACCCCTCCACTTT. The entire variable domain, with the rest obtained from reference TRBV5-6 and TRBJ1-6, is as follows: DAGVTQSPTHLIKTRGQQVTLRCSPKSGHDTVSWYQQALGQGPQFIFQYYEEEERQRGNFPDRFSGHQFPNYSSELNVNALLLGDSALYLCASSLRPGEASPLHFGNGTRLTVT.

The chain has TRBV5-1 and TRBJ2-1, with TRBD1 matching over 9 bases. The CDR3 spans 18 residues. In germline, CDR1 is SGHRS, CDR2 YFSETQ. Unmatched junction bases numbered 17, after V lost 4 bases and J lost 6 bases. The CDR3 spells CASSQGYRTGVGSNEQFF. The CDR3 region has the DNA TGCGCCAGCAGCCAAGGATACCGGACAGGGGTAGGTAGCAATGAGCAGTTCTTC.

The J gene is TRBJ2-7, the V gene TRBV27, with D possibly TRBD1 on 6 matching bases. Trimming cost V 6 bases and J 2 bases, with 17 bases left between them. This CDR3 spans 15 amino acids. Germline V lookup: CDR1 MNHEY, CDR2 SMNVEV (reference sequence). CDR3 nucleotide sequence: TGTGCCAGCAGCCTCAACGACAGGAGGCCCTACGAGCAGTACTTC. Its translation: CASSLNDRRPYEQYF.

This chain connects TRBV9 to TRBJ2-3; D not certain. The V gene's germline CDR1 is SGDLS and CDR2 YYNGEE. This CDR3 spans 15 amino acids. Deletions cut 1 base from V and 2 bases from J, with 11 bases between. The CDR3 nucleotides read TGTGCCAGCAGCGTATCACTGGTTCTCACAGATACGCAGTATTTT. It codes for CASSVSLVLTDTQYF. Filled out from reference TRBV9 and TRBJ2-3, the complete variable domain reads DSGVTQTPKHLITATGQRVTLRCSPRSGDLSVYWYQQSLDQGLQFLIQYYNGEERAKGNILERFSAQQFPDLHSELNLSSLELGDSALYFCASSVSLVLTDTQYFGPGTRLTVL.

V gene TRBV11-2 combines with J gene TRBJ1-1; 10 bases fit TRBD1. The CDR3 loop spans 17 amino acids. Germline lookup yields CDR1 SGHAT and CDR2 FQNNGV. The ends lost 2 bases at V and 5 bases at J; junction bases unmatched: 11. CDR3 DNA: TGTGCCAGCAGCTTAAGGGACAGGGGATTCAGATTTACTGAAGCTTTCTTT. The encoded protein is CASSLRDRGFRFTEAFF.

This chain links TRBV14 with TRBJ2-3; 14 nucleotides line up with TRBD2. The CDR3 runs to 19 residues. V was clipped by 4 bases and J by 0 bases; unmatched bases: 9. Germline lookup yields CDR1 SGHDN and CDR2 FVKESK. CDR3 amino acids: CASSPWTSGGTASTDTQYF. DNA of the CDR3: TGTGCCAGCAGCCCCTGGACTAGCGGGGGGACCGCTAGCACAGATACGCAGTATTTT.

This sequence joins TRBV5-4 and TRBJ2-7; D might be TRBD1 (6 bases). The V and J ends lost 4 bases and 3 bases respectively, with 8 bases between them. The CDR3 covers 12 residues. Germline V gene data show CDR1 as SGHNT and CDR2 as YYREEE (reference sequence). CDR3 sequence: CASSGTNYEQYF. In DNA, the CDR3 is TGTGCCAGCAGCGGGACAAACTACGAGCAGTACTTC.

This chain connects TRBV7-9 to TRBJ2-2, with a possible D match to TRBD1 (6 bases). Germline V lookup: CDR1 SEHNR, CDR2 FQNEAQ (reference sequence). The CDR3 loop spans 18 amino acids. Trimming pared 5 bases from V and 6 bases from J, leaving 25 bases between. CDR3 sequence: CASSSLPGDTLDAGELFF. The DNA of the CDR3 is TGTGCCAGCAGCAGCCTCCCCGGGGACACCTTGGACGCCGGGGAGCTGTTTTTT.

V is TRBV5-6 and J is TRBJ2-5; 12 bases line up with TRBD2. V shed 4 bases, J shed 5 bases, and the junction held 12 bases outside the gene matches. This CDR3 spans 17 amino acids. Looked up from germline, CDR1 is SGHDT and CDR2 is YYEEEE. CDR3 loop: CASSRPLASGREETQYF. For the CDR3, the DNA is TGTGCCAGCAGCCGACCCCTTGCTAGCGGGAGGGAGGAGACCCAGTACTTC.

CDR3 region: CASSLPGVHYGYTF. In DNA form, the CDR3 reads TGTGCCAGCAGCTTGCCGGGGGTACACTATGGCTACACCTTC. The V call is TRBV5-6, the J call TRBJ1-2; D perhaps matches TRBD1 (5 bases). Germline CDR1 SGHDT, CDR2 YYEEEE. The ends were cut back, 1 base at V and 3 bases at J, with 10 bases in the middle. The CDR3 is 14 amino acids.

As concerns this clone: Other DNA sequences in this specimen translate into the identical CDR3. The chain couples TRBV5-1 to TRBJ2-1; TRBD2 agrees at 10 bases. V shed 7 bases and J 4 bases; nucleotides not matched to a gene: 5. Looked up from germline, CDR1 is SGHRS and CDR2 is YFSETQ. The CDR3 is 14 amino acids. CDR3 amino acids: CASRGTSVYNEQFF. The CDR3 DNA reads TGCGCCAGCCGCGGGACTAGCGTATACAATGAGCAGTTCTTC. Filled out from reference TRBV5-1 and TRBJ2-1, the complete variable domain reads KAGVTQTPRYLIKTRGQQVTLSCSPISGHRSVSWYQQTPGQGLQFLFEYFSETQRNKGNFPGRFSGRQFSNSRSEMNVSTLELGDSALYLCASRGTSVYNEQFFGPGTRLTVL.

The chain recombines TRBV25-1 with TRBJ2-2; possibly TRBD1 for D (6 bases). From germline, CDR1 is MGHDK and CDR2 SYGVNS. Trimming removed 4 bases from V and 3 bases from J, with 12 bases in between. CDR3 size: 15 residues. CDR3 region: CASSGSQGYTGELFF. CDR3 in DNA: TGTGCCAGCAGTGGTTCACAGGGCTACACCGGGGAGCTGTTTTTT.

The V call is TRBV5-1, the J call TRBJ2-3; TRBD2 aligns across 14 bases. The CDR3 spans 16 residues. CDR1 is SGHRS and CDR2 is YFSETQ in the germline V gene. The junction had 3 bases not matched to a gene; V was cut back by 4 bases and J by 2 bases. The CDR3 region is CASSRGLAGDTDTQYF. CDR3 nucleotide sequence: TGCGCCAGCAGCAGGGGACTAGCGGGAGACACAGATACGCAGTATTTT.

In this sample, this clone turned up a few times. J is TRBJ1-2 and V is TRBV5-1; D not resolved. The germline V and J ends were trimmed by 0 bases and 8 bases, with 8 bases remaining between them. Germline CDR1 reads SGHRS; CDR2 reads YFSETQ. The CDR3 runs to 12 residues. CDR3 nucleotide sequence: TGCGCCAGCAGCTTGGCTGATCGGGGCTACACCTTC. It specifies CASSLADRGYTF.

The chain combines TRBV5-6 with TRBJ1-6; D not certain. Germline V gene data show CDR1 as SGHDT and CDR2 as YYEEEE. The CDR3 totals 17 residues. With 4 bases removed from V and 3 bases from J, the gap between germline ends came to 17 bases. The CDR3 DNA reads as TGTGCCAGCAGCCCGAGGGCGGGATGGAGCTATAATTCACCCCTCCACTTT. Its translation: CASSPRAGWSYNSPLHF.

J is TRBJ2-1 and V is TRBV19; 7 bases are shared with TRBD2. With V trimmed by 7 bases and J by 2 bases, 8 bases remained unmatched. CDR1 LNHDA and CDR2 SQIVND come from the germline V gene (reference sequence). This CDR3 region has 15 residues. The CDR3 here is CASKPGREAYNEQFF. CDR3 sequence (DNA): TGTGCCAGTAAACCTGGACGGGAGGCCTACAATGAGCAGTTCTTC.

This chain connects TRBV6-1 to TRBJ1-1; D is ambiguous. V was trimmed by 1 base and J by 6 bases, leaving 15 bases between them. Germline assignment: CDR1 MNHNS and CDR2 SASEGT. This CDR3 comprises 15 residues. The CDR3 bases are TGTGCCAGCAGTGAAGAGTGGAGAGGGAGGCCTGAAGCTTTCTTT. Translating it yields CASSEEWRGRPEAFF.

The chain combines TRBV2 with TRBJ2-7, with D unclear. The CDR3 length is 13 residues. The V end lost 3 bases, the J end lost 7 bases, and 13 bases lay between the germline ends. CDR1 is SNHLY and CDR2 is FYNNEI in the germline V gene. The CDR3 coding sequence is TGTGCCAGCAGTGATCTAGTTAAGAGGGAGCAGTACTTC. Residues: CASSDLVKREQYF.

The rearrangement joins TRBV5-4 to TRBJ1-4, with D unresolved. Between the trimmed V and J ends, which lost 4 bases and 7 bases, there was a span of 14 bases. The CDR3 extends over 14 amino acids. The germline V gene has CDR1 SGHNT and CDR2 YYREEE (reference sequence). Written as DNA, the CDR3 is TGTGCCAGCAGCCCCGGCGGGGTTGTTGAAAAACTGTTTTTT. This translates into CASSPGGVVEKLFF. The full variable domain, in which reference TRBV5-4 and TRBJ1-4 provide the parts outside the CDR3, is ETGVTQSPTHLIKTRGQQVTLRCSSQSGHNTVSWYQQALGQGPQFIFQYYREEENGRGNFPPRFSGLQFPNYSSELNVNALELDDSALYLCASSPGGVVEKLFFGSGTQLSVL.

This chain links TRBV5-1 with TRBJ1-1; possibly TRBD1 for D (5 bases). Trimming pared 0 bases from V and 4 bases from J, leaving 10 bases between. Per the germline V gene, CDR1 is SGHRS and CDR2 is YFSETQ. The CDR3 runs 14 residues. Written as DNA, the CDR3 is TGCGCCAGCAGCTTGGCACAGGTTTTCACTGAAGCTTTCTTT. Translating it yields CASSLAQVFTEAFF.

The chain carries TRBV19 and TRBJ1-1; TRBD1 aligns across 8 bases. There are 13 residues in the CDR3. V trimming: 3 bases; J trimming: 4 bases; junction bases outside the gene matches: 1. The germline CDR1 and CDR2 sequences are LNHDA and SQIVND (reference sequence). The CDR3: CASSMDRATEAFF. CDR3 nucleotides: TGTGCCAGTAGTATGGACAGGGCCACTGAAGCTTTCTTT.

This clone showed up just a few times. As DNA, the CDR3 is TGTGCCAGCAGCTTGACTAGCGGGAGGGCCTACGAGCAGTACTTC. Protein: CASSLTSGRAYEQYF. The chain uses TRBV11-2 and TRBJ2-7; the match to TRBD2 covers 14 bases. The CDR3 has 15 residues. CDR1 and CDR2 (germline): SGHAT, FQNNGV. Trimming took 3 bases from V and 2 from J; bases not matched to a gene: 0.

V and J are TRBV18 and TRBJ1-2, with a tentative D call TRBD1 (5 bases). Trimming pared 3 bases from V and 2 bases from J, leaving 16 bases between. The CDR3 is made up of 16 amino acids. Germline V gene lookup returns CDR1 KGHSH and CDR2 LQKENI. The CDR3: CASSPVSGATNYGYTF. The CDR3 coding sequence is TGTGCCAGCTCACCGGTGAGTGGGGCAACGAACTATGGCTACACCTTC.